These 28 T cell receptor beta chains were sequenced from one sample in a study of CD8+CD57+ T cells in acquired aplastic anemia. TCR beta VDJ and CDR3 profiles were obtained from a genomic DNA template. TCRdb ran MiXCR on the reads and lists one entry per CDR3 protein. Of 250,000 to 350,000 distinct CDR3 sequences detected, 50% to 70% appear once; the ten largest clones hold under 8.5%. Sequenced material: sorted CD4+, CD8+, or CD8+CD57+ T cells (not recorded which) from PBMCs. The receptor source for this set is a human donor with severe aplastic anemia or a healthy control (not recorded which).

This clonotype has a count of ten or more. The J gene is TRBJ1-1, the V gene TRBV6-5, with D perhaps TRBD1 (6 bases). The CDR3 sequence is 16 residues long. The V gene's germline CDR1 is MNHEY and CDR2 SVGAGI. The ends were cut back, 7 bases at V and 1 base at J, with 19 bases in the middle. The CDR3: CASKARTVAPNTEAFF. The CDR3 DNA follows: TGTGCCAGCAAGGCAAGGACAGTAGCACCGAACACTGAAGCTTTCTTT.

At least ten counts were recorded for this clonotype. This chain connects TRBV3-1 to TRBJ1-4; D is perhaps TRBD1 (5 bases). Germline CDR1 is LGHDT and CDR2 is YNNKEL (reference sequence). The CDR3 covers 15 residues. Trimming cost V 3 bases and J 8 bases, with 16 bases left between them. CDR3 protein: CASSHRASRAEKLFF. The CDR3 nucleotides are TGTGCCAGCAGCCACAGGGCCAGCCGTGCGGAAAAACTGTTTTTT.

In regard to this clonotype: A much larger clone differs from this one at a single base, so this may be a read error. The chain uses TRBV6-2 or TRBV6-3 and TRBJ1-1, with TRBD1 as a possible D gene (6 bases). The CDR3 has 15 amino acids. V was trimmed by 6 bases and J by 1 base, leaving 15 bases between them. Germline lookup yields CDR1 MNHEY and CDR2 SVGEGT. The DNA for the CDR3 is TGTGCCAGCAGGAGGGGGAGTCCACGGAACACTGAAGCTTTCTTT. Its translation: CASRRGSPRNTEAFF.

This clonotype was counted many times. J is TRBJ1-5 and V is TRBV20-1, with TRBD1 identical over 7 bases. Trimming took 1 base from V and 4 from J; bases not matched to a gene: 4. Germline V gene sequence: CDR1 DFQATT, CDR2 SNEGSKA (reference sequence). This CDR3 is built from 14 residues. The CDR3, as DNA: TGCAGTGCTAGAGGGCAGGGGGAGAATCAGCCCCAGCATTTT. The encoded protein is CSARGQGENQPQHF.

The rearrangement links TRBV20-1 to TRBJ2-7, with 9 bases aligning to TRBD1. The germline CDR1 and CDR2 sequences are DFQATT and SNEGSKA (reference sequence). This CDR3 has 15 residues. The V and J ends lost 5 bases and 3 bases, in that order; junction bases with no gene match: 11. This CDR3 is CSAVSPGQGIYEQYF. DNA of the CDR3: TGCAGTGCTGTATCGCCGGGACAGGGTATCTACGAGCAGTACTTC.

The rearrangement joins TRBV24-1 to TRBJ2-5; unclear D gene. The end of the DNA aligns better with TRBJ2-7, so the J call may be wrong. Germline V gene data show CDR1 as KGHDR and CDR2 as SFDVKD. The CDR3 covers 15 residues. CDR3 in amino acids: CATSAWEDVNYEQYF. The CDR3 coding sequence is TGTGCCACCAGTGCCTGGGAAGACGTCAACTACGAGCAGTACTTC.

CDR3 region: CASSLAGSPLHF. As DNA, the CDR3 is TGTGCCAGCAGCTTAGCGGGTTCACCCCTCCACTTT. The rearrangement uses TRBV7-6 and TRBJ1-6; D is undetermined. Germline V gives CDR1 SGHVS, CDR2 FNYEAQ. CDR3 length: 12 amino acids. Trimming shortened V by 0 bases and J by 9 bases, and 3 bases separated the two germline ends.

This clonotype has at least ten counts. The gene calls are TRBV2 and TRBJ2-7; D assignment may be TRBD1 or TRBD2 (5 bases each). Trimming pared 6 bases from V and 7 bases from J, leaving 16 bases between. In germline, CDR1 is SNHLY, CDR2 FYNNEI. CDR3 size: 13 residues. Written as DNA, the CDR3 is TGTGCCAGCAGGGGGGACGGGACGGGGGAGCAGTACTTC. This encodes CASRGDGTGEQYF.

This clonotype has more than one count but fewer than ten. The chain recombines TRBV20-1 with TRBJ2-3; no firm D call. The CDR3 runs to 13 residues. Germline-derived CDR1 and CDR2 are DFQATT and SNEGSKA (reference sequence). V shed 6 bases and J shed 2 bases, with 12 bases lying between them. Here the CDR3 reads CSALEGLTDTQYF. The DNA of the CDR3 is TGCAGTGCCCTAGAAGGGCTCACAGATACGCAGTATTTT.

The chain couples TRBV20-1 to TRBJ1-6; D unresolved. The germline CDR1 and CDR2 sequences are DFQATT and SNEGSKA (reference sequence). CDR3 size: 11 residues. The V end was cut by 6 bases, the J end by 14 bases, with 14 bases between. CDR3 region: CSARGRGTLHF. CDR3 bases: TGCAGTGCCCGAGGGCGGGGAACCCTCCACTTT.

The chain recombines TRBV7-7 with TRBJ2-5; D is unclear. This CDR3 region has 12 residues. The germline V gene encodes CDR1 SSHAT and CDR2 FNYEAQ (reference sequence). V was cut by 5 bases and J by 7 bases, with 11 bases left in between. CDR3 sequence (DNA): TGTGCCAGCAGCCATAACGACGGGACCCAGTACTTC. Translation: CASSHNDGTQYF.

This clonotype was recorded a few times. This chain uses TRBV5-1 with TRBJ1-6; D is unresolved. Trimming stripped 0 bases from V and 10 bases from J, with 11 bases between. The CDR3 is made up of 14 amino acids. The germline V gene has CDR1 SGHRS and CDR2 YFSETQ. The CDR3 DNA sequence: TGCGCCAGCAGCTTGGCGGGGTCCGCGTCACCCCTCCACTTT. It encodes CASSLAGSASPLHF.

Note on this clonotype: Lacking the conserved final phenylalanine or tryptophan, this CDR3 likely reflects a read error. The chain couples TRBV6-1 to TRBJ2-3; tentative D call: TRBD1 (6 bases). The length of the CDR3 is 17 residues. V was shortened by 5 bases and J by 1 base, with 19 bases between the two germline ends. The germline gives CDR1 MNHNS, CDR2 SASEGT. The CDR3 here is CASSKKNRDIGTDTQYL. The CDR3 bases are TGTGCCAGCAGTAAAAAGAACCGGGACATAGGCACAGATACGCAGTATCTT.

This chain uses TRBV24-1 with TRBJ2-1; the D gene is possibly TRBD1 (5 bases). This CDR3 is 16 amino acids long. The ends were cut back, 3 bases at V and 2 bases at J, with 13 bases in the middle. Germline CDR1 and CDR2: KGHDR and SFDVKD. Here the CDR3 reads CATSDPTGTAYNEQFF. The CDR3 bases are TGTGCCACCAGTGATCCCACAGGTACCGCCTACAATGAGCAGTTCTTC.

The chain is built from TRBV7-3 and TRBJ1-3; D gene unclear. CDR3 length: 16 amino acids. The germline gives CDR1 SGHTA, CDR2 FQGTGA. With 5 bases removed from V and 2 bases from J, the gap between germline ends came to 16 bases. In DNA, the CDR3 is TGTGCCAGCAGCGCCGCCGGCGTCCCCCCTGGAAACACCATATATTTT. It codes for CASSAAGVPPGNTIYF.

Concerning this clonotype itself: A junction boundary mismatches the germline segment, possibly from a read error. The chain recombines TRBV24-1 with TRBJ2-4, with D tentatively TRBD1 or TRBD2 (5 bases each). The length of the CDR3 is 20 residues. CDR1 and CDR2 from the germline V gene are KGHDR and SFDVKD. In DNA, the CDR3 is TGTGCCGCCAGTGTTCAACCGGGACGTCGTCCGGAACTAGCCAAAAACATTCAGTACTTC. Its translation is CAASVQPGRRPELAKNIQYF.

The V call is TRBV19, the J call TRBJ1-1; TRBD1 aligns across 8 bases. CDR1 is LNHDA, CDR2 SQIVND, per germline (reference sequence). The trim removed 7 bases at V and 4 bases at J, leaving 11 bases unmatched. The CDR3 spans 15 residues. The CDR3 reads CASTQQGGGITEAFF. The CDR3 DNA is TGTGCCAGTACTCAACAGGGGGGGGGGATCACTGAAGCTTTCTTT.

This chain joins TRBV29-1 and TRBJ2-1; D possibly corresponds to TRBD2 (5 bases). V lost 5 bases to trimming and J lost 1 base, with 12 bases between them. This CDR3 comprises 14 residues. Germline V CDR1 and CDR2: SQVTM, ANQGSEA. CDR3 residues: CSVRGSGSYNEQFF. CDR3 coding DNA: TGCAGCGTTCGGGGATCGGGGTCCTACAATGAGCAGTTCTTC.

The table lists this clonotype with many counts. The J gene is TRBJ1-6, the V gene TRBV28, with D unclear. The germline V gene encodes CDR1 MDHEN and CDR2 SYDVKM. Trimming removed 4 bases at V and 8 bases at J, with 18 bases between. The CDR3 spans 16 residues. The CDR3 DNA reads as TGTGCCAGCAGTTCCACTGGGCGGGGTGGGCATTCACCCCTCCACTTT. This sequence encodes CASSSTGRGGHSPLHF.

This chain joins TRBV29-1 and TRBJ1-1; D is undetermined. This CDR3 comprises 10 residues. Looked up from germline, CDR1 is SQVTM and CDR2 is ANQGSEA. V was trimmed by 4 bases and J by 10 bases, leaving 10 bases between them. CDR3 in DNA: TGCAGCGTTGTGGAAGGTTCAGCTTTCTTT. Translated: CSVVEGSAFF.

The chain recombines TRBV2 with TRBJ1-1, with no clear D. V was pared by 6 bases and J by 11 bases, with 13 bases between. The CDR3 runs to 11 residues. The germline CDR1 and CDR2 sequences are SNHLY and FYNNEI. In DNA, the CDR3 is TGTGCCAGCAGCCCAGTTCAGGACGCTTTCTTT. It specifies CASSPVQDAFF.

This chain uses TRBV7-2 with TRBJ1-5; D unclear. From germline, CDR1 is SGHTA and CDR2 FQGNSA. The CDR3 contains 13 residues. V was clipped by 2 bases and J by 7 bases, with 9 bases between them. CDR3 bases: TGTGCCAGCAGCTTAATCCAGGACCAGCCCCAGCATTTT. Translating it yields CASSLIQDQPQHF.

As DNA, the CDR3 is TGTGCCAGCACATTCGGTTTTATGGAGCAGTACTTC. It yields the protein CASTFGFMEQYF. The chain is built from TRBV12-3 or TRBV12-4 and TRBJ2-7; D not resolved. The germline V and J ends were trimmed by 7 bases and 7 bases, with 14 bases remaining between them. The CDR3 totals 12 residues.

CDR3 DNA sequence: TGCAGTGCTAGAGCCACCGGGACTCGTTTTAGGAGCGAGCAGTACTTC. Translation gives CSARATGTRFRSEQYF. This chain uses TRBV20-1 with TRBJ2-7; tentative D call: TRBD2 (6 bases). Trimming removed 1 base from V and 6 bases from J, with 22 bases in between. There are 16 residues in the CDR3. Germline V gene lookup returns CDR1 DFQATT and CDR2 SNEGSKA (reference sequence).

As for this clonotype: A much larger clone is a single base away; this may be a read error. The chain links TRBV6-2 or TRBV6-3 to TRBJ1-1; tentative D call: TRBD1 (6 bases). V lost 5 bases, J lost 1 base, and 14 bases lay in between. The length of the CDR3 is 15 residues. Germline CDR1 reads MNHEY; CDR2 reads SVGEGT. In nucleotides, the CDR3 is TGTGCCAGCAGTGACCCTCAGGGGAGGAACACTGAAGCTTTCTTT. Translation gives CASSDPQGRNTEAFF.

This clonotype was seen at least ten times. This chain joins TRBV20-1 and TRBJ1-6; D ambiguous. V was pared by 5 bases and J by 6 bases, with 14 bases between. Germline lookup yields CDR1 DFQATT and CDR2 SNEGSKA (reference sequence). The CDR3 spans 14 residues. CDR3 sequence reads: CSASEQPLNSPLHF. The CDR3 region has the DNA TGCAGTGCTTCGGAGCAGCCACTTAATTCACCCCTCCACTTT.

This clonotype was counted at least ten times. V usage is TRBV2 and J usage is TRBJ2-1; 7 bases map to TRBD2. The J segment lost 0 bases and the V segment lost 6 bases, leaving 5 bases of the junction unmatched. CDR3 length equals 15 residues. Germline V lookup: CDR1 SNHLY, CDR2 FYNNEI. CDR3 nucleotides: TGTGCCAGCAGCCCTAGCGGTAACTCCTACAATGAGCAGTTCTTC. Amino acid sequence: CASSPSGNSYNEQFF.

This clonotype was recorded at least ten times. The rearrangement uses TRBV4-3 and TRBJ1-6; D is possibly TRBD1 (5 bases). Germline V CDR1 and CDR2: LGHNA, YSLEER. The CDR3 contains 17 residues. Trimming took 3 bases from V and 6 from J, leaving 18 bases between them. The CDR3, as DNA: TGCGCCAGCAGCCAGATGGGGGGTGGAAGTGCTAATTCACCCCTCCACTTT. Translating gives CASSQMGGGSANSPLHF.